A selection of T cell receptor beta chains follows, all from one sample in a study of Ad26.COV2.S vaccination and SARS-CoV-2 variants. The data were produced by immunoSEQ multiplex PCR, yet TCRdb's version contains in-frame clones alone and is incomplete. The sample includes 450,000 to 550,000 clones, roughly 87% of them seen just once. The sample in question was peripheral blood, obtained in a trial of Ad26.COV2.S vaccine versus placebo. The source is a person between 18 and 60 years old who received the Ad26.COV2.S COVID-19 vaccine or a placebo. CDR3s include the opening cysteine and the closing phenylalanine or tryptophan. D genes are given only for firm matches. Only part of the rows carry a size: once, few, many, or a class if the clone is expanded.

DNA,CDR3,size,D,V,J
TGTGCCAGCAGCGCCACAGGGTACGAGCAGTTCTTC,CASSATGYEQFF,NA,NA,TRBV11-2,TRBJ2-1
TGTGCCAGTAGTACCACTACAGGGAACACTGAAGCTTTCTTT,CASSTTTGNTEAFF,NA,NA,TRBV19,TRBJ1-1
TGTGCCACCCGACCGAAACAGGGGGCGAGGGAGACCCAGTACTTC,CATRPKQGARETQYF,NA,TRBD1,TRBV15,TRBJ2-5
TGTGCCAGCAGCTTAGCAGGGGCGCCGAACACTGAAGCTTTCTTT,CASSLAGAPNTEAFF,NA,NA,TRBV7-9,TRBJ1-1
TGTGCCAGCAGCCCCTCGGTTGGCTATGGCTACACCTTC,CASSPSVGYGYTF,NA,NA,TRBV3-1/TRBV3-2,TRBJ1-2
TGTGCCAGCAGCAATTTACAGGGACCCAATGAGCAGTTCTTC,CASSNLQGPNEQFF,NA,NA,TRBV7-9,TRBJ2-1
TGCGCCAGCAGTGACGCCCCGGGAATTGGCGAGCAGTACTTC,CASSDAPGIGEQYF,NA,NA,TRBV10-2,TRBJ2-7
TGTGCCAGCTCATCGACAGCAACTAATGAAAAACTGTTTTTT,CASSSTATNEKLFF,NA,NA,TRBV18,TRBJ1-4
TGTGCCAGCAGCGCAGGGGCTAACCAAGAGACCCAGTACTTC,CASSAGANQETQYF,NA,NA,TRBV9,TRBJ2-5
TGTGCCAGCGGGAGACAGGGAAACTCTGGGGCCAACGTCCTGACTTTC,CASGRQGNSGANVLTF,NA,TRBD1,TRBV7-8,TRBJ2-6
TGTGCCAGCAGCAAAGTGGAAACAGTTAGTTGCAATCAGCCCCAGCATTTT,CASSKVETVSCNQPQHF,NA,NA,TRBV21-1,TRBJ1-5
TGCAGCGTTGGGGGATTCAAGCCGGGCGGGGAGCTGTTTTTT,CSVGGFKPGGELFF,NA,NA,TRBV29-1,TRBJ2-2
TGTGCCAGCAGTTCCTCAGGGAGACGGACTGAAGCTTTCTTT,CASSSSGRRTEAFF,NA,NA,TRBV7-9,TRBJ1-1
TGTGCCAGCAGCTTAGTTTGGCGGGAGGCCTACGAGCAGTACTTC,CASSLVWREAYEQYF,NA,TRBD2,TRBV7-2,TRBJ2-7
TGTGCCAGTATCTGGGGGACAGGGACTATCCTGAATCAGCCCCAGCATTTT,CASIWGTGTILNQPQHF,NA,TRBD1,TRBV19,TRBJ1-5
TGTGCCAGTAGTATCTCGCGGGGCAGCACAGATACGCAGTATTTT,CASSISRGSTDTQYF,NA,NA,TRBV19,TRBJ2-3
TGCAGCGTTCCCGCGGGAGTTAGTGAGACCCAGTACTTC,CSVPAGVSETQYF,NA,TRBD2,TRBV29-1,TRBJ2-5
TGTGCCAGCAGCTTGGCGGGGGTCAGCACAGATACGCAGTATTTT,CASSLAGVSTDTQYF,NA,TRBD2,TRBV7-3,TRBJ2-3
TGTGCCAGCAGAAAACAGGGGGCCAATCAGCCCCAGCATTTT,CASRKQGANQPQHF,NA,TRBD1,TRBV2,TRBJ1-5
TGTGCCTGCCTCGCCGGGGGACTTAATGAAAAACTGTTTTTT,CACLAGGLNEKLFF,NA,NA,TRBV30,TRBJ1-4
TGTGCCAGCAGCGTAGTCTTGACACCTGAAGCTTTCTTT,CASSVVLTPEAFF,NA,NA,TRBV9,TRBJ1-1
TGTGCCAGCTCAACTCAAAAATTGACAGCGAGCGGCCAAGAGACCCAGTACTTC,CASSTQKLTASGQETQYF,NA,NA,TRBV18,TRBJ2-5
TGTGCCAGCAGCCTCACCGGTACGGATCAGCCCCAGCATTTT,CASSLTGTDQPQHF,NA,NA,TRBV6-5,TRBJ1-5
TGTGCCAGTAGTATAGGACAGGGGAGGGTAGGCAATGAGCAGTTCTTC,CASSIGQGRVGNEQFF,NA,NA,TRBV19,TRBJ2-1
TGTGCCAGCTCATTCCTAGCGGGAGATCCCTACAATGAGCAGTTCTTC,CASSFLAGDPYNEQFF,NA,TRBD2,TRBV18,TRBJ2-1
TGTGCCAGCTCACCTAGCGGGAGGGCCACAGATACGCAGTATTTT,CASSPSGRATDTQYF,NA,TRBD2,TRBV18,TRBJ2-3
TGTGCCAGCAGCGTAGGACCGACGTCGAACACCGGGGAGCTGTTTTTT,CASSVGPTSNTGELFF,once,NA,TRBV9,TRBJ2-2
TGTGCCAGCAGTTCCCCCCCTCGGGGCCAGAACACTGAAGCTTTCTTT,CASSSPPRGQNTEAFF,NA,NA,TRBV28,TRBJ1-1
TGTGCCAGCAGCGTGGAGGGTGTTTGGGAGACCCAGTACTTC,CASSVEGVWETQYF,NA,NA,TRBV9,TRBJ2-5
TGTGCCAGCAGCCAAGATTTCGGTACCCAGGGTGCAGATACGCAGTATTTT,CASSQDFGTQGADTQYF,NA,NA,TRBV4-2,TRBJ2-3
TGTGCCAGCAGCTTAGATGTTTTGGGATCTGGAAACACCATATATTTT,CASSLDVLGSGNTIYF,NA,NA,TRBV7-8,TRBJ1-3
TGTGCCAGTAGTTATTATGGAAGCTCCTACAATGAGCAGTTCTTC,CASSYYGSSYNEQFF,NA,NA,TRBV19,TRBJ2-1
TGTGCCAGCAGCCAAGCCCATGCCACGGGACAGAACTACGAGCAGTACTTC,CASSQAHATGQNYEQYF,NA,TRBD1,TRBV4-2,TRBJ2-7
TGCAGCGTTGACCACAGCATAAGTTCGCAGTATTTT,CSVDHSISSQYF,NA,NA,TRBV29-1,TRBJ2-3
TGTGCCAGCAGCGTAGGGTGGACCTCTGGGGCCAACGTCCTGACTTTC,CASSVGWTSGANVLTF,NA,NA,TRBV9,TRBJ2-6
TGTGCCAGCACCTCGAGGGTAGGGAACTATGGCTACACCTTC,CASTSRVGNYGYTF,NA,NA,TRBV7-2,TRBJ1-2
TGTGCCAGCAGTACGAAGGGGGCCGCAATGAACACTGAAGCTTTCTTT,CASSTKGAAMNTEAFF,NA,TRBD1,TRBV25-1,TRBJ1-1
TGTGCCAGCAGCCCTACTTTAAAGTGGGGGCGCGGCGGCTACACCTTC,CASSPTLKWGRGGYTF,NA,NA,TRBV14,TRBJ1-2
TGTGCCAGCAGCCTTCAAACTAGTGATCTGTACTTC,CASSLQTSDLYF,NA,NA,TRBV11-2,TRBJ2-7
TGTGCCACCAGTAACGCAGGGGGCACAGATACGCAGTATTTT,CATSNAGGTDTQYF,NA,NA,TRBV24-1,TRBJ2-3
TGTGCCAGCAGTTTAGTCCGAGGCAATCAGCCCCAGCATTTT,CASSLVRGNQPQHF,NA,NA,TRBV27,TRBJ1-5
TGTGCCAGTAGTATAGTAGGAGGCGTCGGGGAGCTGTTTTTT,CASSIVGGVGELFF,NA,NA,TRBV19,TRBJ2-2
TGTGCCAGCAGCTTACTAACAGGGGGCTCTACCCAAGAGACCCAGTACTTC,CASSLLTGGSTQETQYF,NA,TRBD1,TRBV7-9,TRBJ2-5
TGCGCCAGCAGCTTGGGATTGACTAGCAACAATGAGCAGTTCTTC,CASSLGLTSNNEQFF,NA,TRBD2,TRBV5-1,TRBJ2-1
TGTGCCAGCAGTTACTCATCACAGCCCTATGGCTACACCTTC,CASSYSSQPYGYTF,NA,NA,TRBV6-5,TRBJ1-2